Following are 2 T cell receptor beta chains from one sample sequenced in a study of T cell changes during pregnancy in multiple sclerosis. Clones were read by immunoSEQ multiplex PCR, and TCRdb kept only the in-frame ones, dropping some. In the table there are roughly 120,000 clones, roughly 90% of which are singletons. The material was peripheral blood, obtained in the third trimester of pregnancy. Receptor source: a female donor with multiple sclerosis, enrolled in a pregnancy study.

This clone was observed a handful of times. The chain couples TRBV5-1 to TRBJ1-1; TRBD1 agrees at 9 bases. The germline V gene has CDR1 SGHRS and CDR2 YFSETQ. The CDR3 is 14 amino acids. The ends lost 4 bases at V and 4 bases at J; junction bases unmatched: 5. CDR3 amino acids: CASSLTGGATEAFF. Written as DNA, the CDR3 is TGCGCCAGCAGCCTCACAGGGGGCGCCACTGAAGCTTTCTTT.

The rearrangement links TRBV7-9 to TRBJ2-7; TRBD2 is a possible D gene (5 bases). CDR1 is SEHNR and CDR2 is FQNEAQ in the germline V gene (reference sequence). V shed 5 bases and J shed 6 bases, with 29 bases lying between them. CDR3 length equals 18 residues. As DNA, the CDR3 is TGTGCCAGCAGCCCGACCACCTGGGATTATATCACCGCGGGCGAGCAGTACTTC. It yields the protein CASSPTTWDYITAGEQYF.